The source of this T cell receptor beta chain is a study of identical twins. This clonotype was counted a few times. TCRdb analysed the 5' RACE reads with MiXCR anew, one entry per CDR3 protein. The profile covers 450,000 to 650,000 distinct CDR3 sequences, with 9.5% to 10% appearing a single time and roughly 3% taken by the ten largest. This CDR3 is built from 12 residues. Germline CDR1 GTSNPN, CDR2 SVGIG (reference sequence). Trimming removed 4 bases at V and 6 bases at J, with 13 bases between. This sample also belongs to another study, concerning yellow fever vaccine responses in identical twins.

The sequencing sample was made of PBMCs. The receptor was derived from a woman aged 18-35 years in good health. This chain connects TRBV30 to TRBJ2-7; weak D call: TRBD1 (6 bases). Written as DNA, the CDR3 is TGTGCCTGGACCGGACAGCCGGGCGAGCAGTACTTC. Translated: CAWTGQPGEQYF.